Listed below are T cell receptor beta chains from one sample, sequenced in a study of OX40 agonist ivuxolimab in advanced cancers. TCRdb keeps only in-frame clones here, not all; method: immunoSEQ multiplex PCR. Among some 60,000 clones, around 82% were seen once, and the ten largest hold about 2%. The specimen was CD4+ or CD8+ T cells sorted from blood, collected in a trial of the OX40 agonist ivuxolimab. All receptors come from an adult with an advanced solid tumor such as melanoma, head and neck, liver or kidney cancer. CDR3s include the opening cysteine and the closing phenylalanine or tryptophan. Each record gives: D gene, V gene, J gene, clone size, CDR3 DNA, CDR3 protein. D genes are given only for firm matches. Expanded clones are given a class, and other clones once, few, many or no size at all.

d_gene: -
v_gene: TRBV12-5
j_gene: TRBJ1-1
abundance: -
CDR3nt: TGTGCTAGTGGTTTGATCGGGGGGGAAGCTTTCTTT
CDR3aa: CASGLIGGEAFF

d_gene: -
v_gene: TRBV7-8
j_gene: TRBJ1-1
abundance: -
CDR3nt: TGTGCCAGCAGCCCTTGGGCCCTAGCGAACACTGAAGCTTTCTTT
CDR3aa: CASSPWALANTEAFF

d_gene: -
v_gene: TRBV11-3
j_gene: TRBJ2-3
abundance: -
CDR3nt: TGTGCCAGCAGCTCCACAGGGAGCACAGATACGCAGTATTTT
CDR3aa: CASSSTGSTDTQYF

d_gene: -
v_gene: TRBV10-3
j_gene: TRBJ1-6
abundance: -
CDR3nt: TGTGCCACAGCTCCAGCCGGGCCCGCCTATAATTCACCCCTCCACTTT
CDR3aa: CATAPAGPAYNSPLHF

d_gene: -
v_gene: TRBV15
j_gene: TRBJ1-5
abundance: -
CDR3nt: TGTGCCACCAAAAAGTATAGGGGTCAGCCCCAGCATTTT
CDR3aa: CATKKYRGQPQHF

d_gene: -
v_gene: TRBV9
j_gene: TRBJ2-1
abundance: -
CDR3nt: TGTGCCAGCAGCGTAGCTAGGGCAGGGCGAGAGCAGTTCTTC
CDR3aa: CASSVARAGREQFF

d_gene: -
v_gene: TRBV7-2
j_gene: TRBJ2-7
abundance: -
CDR3nt: TGTGCCAGCAGCCACCGCGGGACCTACGAGCAGTACTTC
CDR3aa: CASSHRGTYEQYF

d_gene: -
v_gene: TRBV10-1
j_gene: TRBJ2-3
abundance: -
CDR3nt: TGCGCCAGCAGTGATACAACAGGGTTCGCCACAGATACGCAGTATTTT
CDR3aa: CASSDTTGFATDTQYF

d_gene: -
v_gene: TRBV28
j_gene: TRBJ2-1
abundance: -
CDR3nt: TGTGCCAGCAGTTTAAAACTAGGGAGACCAGTGCACAATGAGCAGTTCTTC
CDR3aa: CASSLKLGRPVHNEQFF

d_gene: -
v_gene: TRBV15
j_gene: TRBJ1-2
abundance: -
CDR3nt: TGTGCCACCAGCAGGCAGGGGAGGGATGGCTACACCTTC
CDR3aa: CATSRQGRDGYTF

d_gene: -
v_gene: TRBV6-1
j_gene: TRBJ2-3
abundance: -
CDR3nt: TGTGCCAGCCGGTCAAATACCGGCACAGATACGCAGTATTTT
CDR3aa: CASRSNTGTDTQYF

d_gene: TRBD1
v_gene: TRBV7-9
j_gene: TRBJ2-3
abundance: -
CDR3nt: TGTGCCAGCAGCACACAGACAGGGGCCATGATTTCAGATACGCAGTATTTT
CDR3aa: CASSTQTGAMISDTQYF

d_gene: -
v_gene: TRBV6-5
j_gene: TRBJ1-1
abundance: -
CDR3nt: TGTGCCAGCACTCTTAAAGGGTCGTGGACTGAAGCTTTCTTT
CDR3aa: CASTLKGSWTEAFF

d_gene: -
v_gene: TRBV19
j_gene: TRBJ2-1
abundance: -
CDR3nt: TGTGCCAGTAGTATAGATCACAGAATAAACAATGAGCAGTTCTTC
CDR3aa: CASSIDHRINNEQFF

d_gene: -
v_gene: TRBV13
j_gene: TRBJ2-1
abundance: -
CDR3nt: TGTGCCAGCAGCGAAGAGGGACTGTATTACAACAATGAGCAGTTCTTC
CDR3aa: CASSEEGLYYNNEQFF

d_gene: -
v_gene: TRBV5-1
j_gene: TRBJ2-5
abundance: -
CDR3nt: TGCGCCAGCAGCTTGTACAGCCAAGAGACCCAGTACTTC
CDR3aa: CASSLYSQETQYF

d_gene: -
v_gene: TRBV9
j_gene: TRBJ2-2
abundance: few
CDR3nt: TGTGCCAGCAGCCCTTGGACCACCGGGGAGCTGTTTTTT
CDR3aa: CASSPWTTGELFF

d_gene: TRBD1
v_gene: TRBV7-8
j_gene: TRBJ2-7
abundance: -
CDR3nt: TGTGCCAGCAGCCTTCGGACAGGGACCTACGAGCAGTACTTC
CDR3aa: CASSLRTGTYEQYF

d_gene: -
v_gene: TRBV12-5
j_gene: TRBJ1-2
abundance: few
CDR3nt: TGTGCTAGTGGTTTGTACCAGGGCTACACCTTC
CDR3aa: CASGLYQGYTF

d_gene: -
v_gene: TRBV19
j_gene: TRBJ2-7
abundance: few
CDR3nt: TGTGCCAGTAGTATGACAGGAAGCTCCTACGAGCAGTACTTC
CDR3aa: CASSMTGSSYEQYF

d_gene: -
v_gene: TRBV6-4
j_gene: TRBJ2-3
abundance: -
CDR3nt: TGTGCCAGCAGAGATGACCCCGGCACAGATACGCAGTATTTT
CDR3aa: CASRDDPGTDTQYF

d_gene: TRBD1
v_gene: TRBV4-3
j_gene: TRBJ2-3
abundance: -
CDR3nt: TGCGCCAGCAGCCAAGACAGGGGGAAGGATACGCAGTATTTT
CDR3aa: CASSQDRGKDTQYF

d_gene: TRBD1
v_gene: TRBV30
j_gene: TRBJ1-4
abundance: -
CDR3nt: TGTGCCTGGAGTCAGGGGGGGAATGAAAAACTGTTTTTT
CDR3aa: CAWSQGGNEKLFF

d_gene: TRBD1
v_gene: TRBV2
j_gene: TRBJ2-2
abundance: -
CDR3nt: TGTGCCAGCAGGACCCGACCGACAGGGACCGGGGAGCTGTTTTTT
CDR3aa: CASRTRPTGTGELFF

d_gene: -
v_gene: TRBV7-8
j_gene: TRBJ1-5
abundance: -
CDR3nt: TGTGCCAGCAGCTTAGGGGTGCCAGGGGAGCAGCCCCAGCATTTT
CDR3aa: CASSLGVPGEQPQHF

d_gene: -
v_gene: TRBV29-1
j_gene: TRBJ2-3
abundance: -
CDR3nt: TGCAGCGTTGCCCGAGGGAGACAAGATACGCAGTATTTT
CDR3aa: CSVARGRQDTQYF

d_gene: -
v_gene: TRBV20-1
j_gene: TRBJ1-2
abundance: few
CDR3nt: TGCAGTGCTAGTAGTGGGTATGGCTACACCTTC
CDR3aa: CSASSGYGYTF

d_gene: -
v_gene: TRBV2
j_gene: TRBJ1-5
abundance: -
CDR3nt: TGTGCCAGCAGAAGACACCTCAATCAGCCCCAGCATTTT
CDR3aa: CASRRHLNQPQHF

d_gene: -
v_gene: TRBV5-4
j_gene: TRBJ2-5
abundance: once
CDR3nt: TGTGCCAGCAGCGAACCCGGGCCACTAGAGACCCAGTACTTC
CDR3aa: CASSEPGPLETQYF

d_gene: -
v_gene: TRBV5-1
j_gene: TRBJ1-2
abundance: -
CDR3nt: TGCGCCAGCAGCTTGGACGGGAGGAACTATGGCTACACCTTC
CDR3aa: CASSLDGRNYGYTF

d_gene: -
v_gene: TRBV14
j_gene: TRBJ2-2
abundance: once
CDR3nt: TGTGCCAGCAGCCAATGGGCCAGAACCAACACCGGGGAGCTGTTTTTT
CDR3aa: CASSQWARTNTGELFF